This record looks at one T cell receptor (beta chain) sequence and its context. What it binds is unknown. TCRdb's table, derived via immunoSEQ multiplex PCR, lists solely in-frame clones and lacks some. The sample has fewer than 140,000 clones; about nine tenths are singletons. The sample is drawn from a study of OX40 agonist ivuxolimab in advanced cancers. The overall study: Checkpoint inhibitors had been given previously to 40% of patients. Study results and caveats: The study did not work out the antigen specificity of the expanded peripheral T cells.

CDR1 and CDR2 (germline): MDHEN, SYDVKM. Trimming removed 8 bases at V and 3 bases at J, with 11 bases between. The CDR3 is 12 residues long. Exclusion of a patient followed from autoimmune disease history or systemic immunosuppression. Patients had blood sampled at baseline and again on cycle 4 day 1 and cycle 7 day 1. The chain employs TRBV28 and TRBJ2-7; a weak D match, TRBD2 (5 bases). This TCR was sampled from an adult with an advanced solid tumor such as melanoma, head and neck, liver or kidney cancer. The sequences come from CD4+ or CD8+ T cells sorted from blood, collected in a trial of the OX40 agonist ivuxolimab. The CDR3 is CASAVEGYEQYF. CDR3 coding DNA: TGTGCCAGCGCGGTTGAGGGCTACGAGCAGTACTTC. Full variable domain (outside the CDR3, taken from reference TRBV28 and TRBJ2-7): DVKVTQSSRYLVKRTGEKVFLECVQDMDHENMFWYRQDPGLGLRLIYFSYDVKMKEKGDIPEGYSVSREKKERFSLILESASTNQTSMYLCASAVEGYEQYFGPGTRLTVT.